Sequencing of this T cell receptor beta chain was carried out in a study of follicular helper T cells after annual influenza vaccination. The time point was: 2014-2015 season, 7 days after vaccination. J gave up 5 bases and V 3 bases, and 10 bases lay outside the gene matches. The CDR3 totals 16 residues. Germline loops: CDR1 SGHRS, CDR2 YFSETQ. Sequenced by immunoSEQ multiplex PCR; TCRdb stores in-frame clones only, minus some. Altogether approximately 7,400 clones are present, less than 90% being singletons, with the ten largest covering 1.8%. This receptor was obtained from an adult who received the influenza vaccine. The rearrangement links TRBV5-1 to TRBJ1-1, with 10 nucleotides matching TRBD1. The specimen was CXCR5+ CD38- circulating T follicular helper cells from blood, collected 7 days after influenza vaccination. The subset denotes: circulating Tfh, non-naive CD4+CXCR5+PD-1+ (ICOS+CD38+ or ICOS-CD38-). In nucleotides, the CDR3 is TGCGCCAGCAGCTCGGGACAGGGGAATTTGTGGACTGAAGCTTTCTTT. Its protein is CASSSGQGNLWTEAFF. The complete variable domain, with remaining parts taken from reference TRBV5-1 and TRBJ1-1, reads KAGVTQTPRYLIKTRGQQVTLSCSPISGHRSVSWYQQTPGQGLQFLFEYFSETQRNKGNFPGRFSGRQFSNSRSEMNVSTLELGDSALYLCASSSGQGNLWTEAFFGQGTRLTVV.